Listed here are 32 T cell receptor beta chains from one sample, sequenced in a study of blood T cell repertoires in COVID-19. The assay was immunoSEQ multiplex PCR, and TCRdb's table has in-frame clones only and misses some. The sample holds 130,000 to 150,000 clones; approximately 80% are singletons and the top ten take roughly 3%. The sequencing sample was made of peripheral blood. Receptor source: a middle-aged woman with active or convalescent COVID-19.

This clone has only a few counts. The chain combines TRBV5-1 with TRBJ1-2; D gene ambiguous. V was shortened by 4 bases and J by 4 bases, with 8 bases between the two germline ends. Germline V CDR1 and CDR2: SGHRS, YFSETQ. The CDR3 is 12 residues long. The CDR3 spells CASSVNSYGYTF. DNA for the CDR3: TGCGCCAGCAGCGTCAACAGCTATGGCTACACCTTC.

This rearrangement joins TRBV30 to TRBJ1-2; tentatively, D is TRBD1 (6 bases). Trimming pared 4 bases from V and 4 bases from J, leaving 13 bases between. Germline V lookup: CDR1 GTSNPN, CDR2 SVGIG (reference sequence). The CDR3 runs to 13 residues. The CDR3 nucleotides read TGTGCCTGGACCGAGGACAGCCCCTATGGCTACACCTTC. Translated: CAWTEDSPYGYTF.

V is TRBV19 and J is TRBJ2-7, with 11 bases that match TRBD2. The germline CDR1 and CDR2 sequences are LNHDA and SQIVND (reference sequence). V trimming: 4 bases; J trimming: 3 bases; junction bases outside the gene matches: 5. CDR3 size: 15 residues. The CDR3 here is CASSTGTSGVYEQYF. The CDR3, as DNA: TGTGCCAGTAGTACCGGGACTAGCGGCGTCTACGAGCAGTACTTC.

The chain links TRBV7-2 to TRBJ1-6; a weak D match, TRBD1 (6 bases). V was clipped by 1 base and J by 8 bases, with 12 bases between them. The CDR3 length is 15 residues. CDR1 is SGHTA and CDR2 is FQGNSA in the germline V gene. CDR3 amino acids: CASSLERTGYSPLHF. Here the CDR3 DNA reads TGTGCCAGCAGCTTAGAGCGTACAGGGTATTCACCCCTCCACTTT.

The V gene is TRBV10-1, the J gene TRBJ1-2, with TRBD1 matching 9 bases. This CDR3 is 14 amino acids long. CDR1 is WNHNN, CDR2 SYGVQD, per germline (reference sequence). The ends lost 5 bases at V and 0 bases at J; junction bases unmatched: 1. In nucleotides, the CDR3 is TGCGCCAGCAGTACAGGGGGCTCTAACTATGGCTACACCTTC. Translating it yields CASSTGGSNYGYTF.

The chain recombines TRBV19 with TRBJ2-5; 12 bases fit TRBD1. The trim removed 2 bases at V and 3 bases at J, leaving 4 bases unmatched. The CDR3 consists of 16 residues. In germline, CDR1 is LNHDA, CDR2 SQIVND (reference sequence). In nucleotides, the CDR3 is TGTGCCAGTAGTATACGGGGGACAGGGGGCAAAGAGACCCAGTACTTC. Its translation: CASSIRGTGGKETQYF. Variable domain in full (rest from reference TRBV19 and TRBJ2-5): DGGITQSPKYLFRKEGQNVTLSCEQNLNHDAMYWYRQDPGQGLRLIYYSQIVNDFQKGDIAEGYSVSREKKESFPLTVTSAQKNPTAFYLCASSIRGTGGKETQYFGPGTRLLVL.

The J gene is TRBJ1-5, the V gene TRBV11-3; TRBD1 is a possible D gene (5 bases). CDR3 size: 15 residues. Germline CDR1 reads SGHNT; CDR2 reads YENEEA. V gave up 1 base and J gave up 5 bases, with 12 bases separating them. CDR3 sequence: CASSLGAGKDQPQHF. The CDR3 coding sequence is TGTGCCAGCAGCTTAGGGGCAGGGAAGGATCAGCCCCAGCATTTT.

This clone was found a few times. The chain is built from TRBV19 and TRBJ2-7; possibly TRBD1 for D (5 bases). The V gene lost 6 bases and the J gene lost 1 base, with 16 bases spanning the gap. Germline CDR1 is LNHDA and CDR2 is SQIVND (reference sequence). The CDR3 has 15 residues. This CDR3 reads CASSPLGLQSYEQYF. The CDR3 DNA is TGTGCCAGTAGCCCGTTGGGGCTCCAGTCCTACGAGCAGTACTTC. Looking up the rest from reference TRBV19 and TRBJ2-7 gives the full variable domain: DGGITQSPKYLFRKEGQNVTLSCEQNLNHDAMYWYRQDPGQGLRLIYYSQIVNDFQKGDIAEGYSVSREKKESFPLTVTSAQKNPTAFYLCASSPLGLQSYEQYFGPGTRLTVT.

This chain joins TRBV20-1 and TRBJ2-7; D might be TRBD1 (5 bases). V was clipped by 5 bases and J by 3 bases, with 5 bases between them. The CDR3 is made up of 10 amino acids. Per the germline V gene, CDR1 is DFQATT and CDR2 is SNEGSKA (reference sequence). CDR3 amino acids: CSAQGYEQYF. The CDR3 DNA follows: TGCAGTGCTCAGGGCTACGAGCAGTACTTC.

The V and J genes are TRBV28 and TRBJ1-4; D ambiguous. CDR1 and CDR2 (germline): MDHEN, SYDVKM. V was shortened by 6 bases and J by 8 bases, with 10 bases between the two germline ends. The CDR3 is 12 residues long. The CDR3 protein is CASSGVSEKLFF. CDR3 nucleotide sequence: TGTGCCAGCAGCGGGGTGAGCGAAAAACTGTTTTTT.

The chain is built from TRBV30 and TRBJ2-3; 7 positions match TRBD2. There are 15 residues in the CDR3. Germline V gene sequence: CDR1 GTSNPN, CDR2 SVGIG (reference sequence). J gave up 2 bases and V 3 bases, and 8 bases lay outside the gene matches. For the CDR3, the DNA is TGTGCCTGGAGCTTCGGTAGCGGGCCCACAGATACGCAGTATTTT. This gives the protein CAWSFGSGPTDTQYF.

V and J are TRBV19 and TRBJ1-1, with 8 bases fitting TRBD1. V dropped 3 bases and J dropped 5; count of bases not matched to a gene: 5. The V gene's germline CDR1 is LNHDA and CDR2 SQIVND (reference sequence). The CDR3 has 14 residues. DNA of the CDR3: TGTGCCAGTAGTATGCGACAGGGGCATACTGAAGCTTTCTTT. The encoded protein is CASSMRQGHTEAFF. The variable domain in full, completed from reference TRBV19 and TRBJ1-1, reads DGGITQSPKYLFRKEGQNVTLSCEQNLNHDAMYWYRQDPGQGLRLIYYSQIVNDFQKGDIAEGYSVSREKKESFPLTVTSAQKNPTAFYLCASSMRQGHTEAFFGQGTRLTVV.

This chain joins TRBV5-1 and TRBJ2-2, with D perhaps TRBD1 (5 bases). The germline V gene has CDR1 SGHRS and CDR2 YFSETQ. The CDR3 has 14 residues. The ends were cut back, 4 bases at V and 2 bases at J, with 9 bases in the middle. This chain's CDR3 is CASSKQGNTGELFF. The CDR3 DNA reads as TGCGCCAGCAGCAAGCAGGGAAACACCGGGGAGCTGTTTTTT. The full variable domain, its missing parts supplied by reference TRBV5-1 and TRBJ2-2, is KAGVTQTPRYLIKTRGQQVTLSCSPISGHRSVSWYQQTPGQGLQFLFEYFSETQRNKGNFPGRFSGRQFSNSRSEMNVSTLELGDSALYLCASSKQGNTGELFFGEGSRLTVL.

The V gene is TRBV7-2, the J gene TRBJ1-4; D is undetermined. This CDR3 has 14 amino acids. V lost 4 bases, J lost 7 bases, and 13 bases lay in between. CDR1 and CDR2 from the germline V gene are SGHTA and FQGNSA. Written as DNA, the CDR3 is TGTGCCAGCAGCTCGGCTGGGCTAGCTGAAAAACTGTTTTTT. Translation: CASSSAGLAEKLFF.

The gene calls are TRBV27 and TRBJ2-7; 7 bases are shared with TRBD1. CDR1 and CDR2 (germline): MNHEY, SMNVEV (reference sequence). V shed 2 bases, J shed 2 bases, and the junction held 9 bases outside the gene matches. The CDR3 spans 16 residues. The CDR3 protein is CASSLRHRGMAYEQYF. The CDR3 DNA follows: TGTGCCAGCAGTTTACGCCACAGGGGTATGGCCTACGAGCAGTACTTC.

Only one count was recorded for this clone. This chain's CDR3 is CASSPWESGGLPSYEQYF. As DNA, the CDR3 is TGTGCCAGCAGCCCCTGGGAAAGCGGGGGCCTGCCCTCCTACGAGCAGTACTTC. V and J are TRBV11-2 and TRBJ2-7; the match to TRBD2 covers 8 bases. This CDR3 region has 18 residues. Looked up from germline, CDR1 is SGHAT and CDR2 is FQNNGV. The V and J ends lost 5 bases and 0 bases, in that order; junction bases with no gene match: 15.

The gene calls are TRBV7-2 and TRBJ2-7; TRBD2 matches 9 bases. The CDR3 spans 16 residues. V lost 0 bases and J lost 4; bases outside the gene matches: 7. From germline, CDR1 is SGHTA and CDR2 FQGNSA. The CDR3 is CASSLASTSGRYEQYF. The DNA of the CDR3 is TGTGCCAGCAGCTTAGCGTCGACTAGCGGTCGTTACGAGCAGTACTTC.

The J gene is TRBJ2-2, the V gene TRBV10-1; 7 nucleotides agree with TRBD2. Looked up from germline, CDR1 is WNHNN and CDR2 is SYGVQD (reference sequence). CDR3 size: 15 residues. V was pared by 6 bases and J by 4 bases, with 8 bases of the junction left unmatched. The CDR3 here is CASSRETSFTGELFF. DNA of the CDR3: TGCGCCAGCAGCAGAGAGACTAGCTTCACCGGGGAGCTGTTTTTT.

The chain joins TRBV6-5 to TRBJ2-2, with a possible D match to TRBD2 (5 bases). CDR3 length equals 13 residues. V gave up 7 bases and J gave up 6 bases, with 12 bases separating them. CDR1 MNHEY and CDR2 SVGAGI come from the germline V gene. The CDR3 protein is CASKVLRAGELFF. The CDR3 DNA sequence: TGTGCCAGCAAGGTTTTGAGGGCCGGGGAGCTGTTTTTT.

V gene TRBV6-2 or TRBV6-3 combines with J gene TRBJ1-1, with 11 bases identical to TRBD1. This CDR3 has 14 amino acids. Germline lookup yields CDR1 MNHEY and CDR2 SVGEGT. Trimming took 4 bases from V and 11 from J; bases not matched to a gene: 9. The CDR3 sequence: CASSSTGTGGRAFF. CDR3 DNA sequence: TGTGCCAGCAGTTCTACCGGGACAGGGGGTCGGGCTTTCTTT.

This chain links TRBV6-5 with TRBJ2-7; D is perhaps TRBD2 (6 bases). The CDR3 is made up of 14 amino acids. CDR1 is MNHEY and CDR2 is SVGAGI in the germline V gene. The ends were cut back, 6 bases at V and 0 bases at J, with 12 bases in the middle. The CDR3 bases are TGTGCCAGCAGGGCTCGGACTACCTCCTACGAGCAGTACTTC. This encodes CASRARTTSYEQYF.

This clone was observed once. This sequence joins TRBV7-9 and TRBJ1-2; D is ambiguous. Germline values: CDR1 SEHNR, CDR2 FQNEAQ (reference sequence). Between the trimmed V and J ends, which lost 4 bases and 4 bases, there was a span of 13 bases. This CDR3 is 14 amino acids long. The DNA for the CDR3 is TGTGCCAGCAGCTATGGGGAGCCGTCCTATGGCTACACCTTC. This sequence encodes CASSYGEPSYGYTF. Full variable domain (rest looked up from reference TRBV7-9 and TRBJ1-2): DTGVSQNPRHKITKRGQNVTFRCDPISEHNRLYWYRQTLGQGPEFLTYFQNEAQLEKSRLLSDRFSAERPKGSFSTLEIQRTEQGDSAMYLCASSYGEPSYGYTFGSGTRLTVV.

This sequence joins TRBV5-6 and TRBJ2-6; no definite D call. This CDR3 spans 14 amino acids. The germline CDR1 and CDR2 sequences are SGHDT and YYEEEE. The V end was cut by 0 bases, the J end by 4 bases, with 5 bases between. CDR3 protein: CASSLGLGANVLTF. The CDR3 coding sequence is TGTGCCAGCAGCTTGGGACTCGGGGCCAACGTCCTGACTTTC.

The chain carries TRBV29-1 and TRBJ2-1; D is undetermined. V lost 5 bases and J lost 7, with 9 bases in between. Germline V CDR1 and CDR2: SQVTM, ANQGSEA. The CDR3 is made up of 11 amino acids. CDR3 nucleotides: TGCAGCGTTCAGTCAGAAAATGAGCAGTTCTTC. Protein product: CSVQSENEQFF.

CDR3 loop: CASSPGGLPTDTQYF. CDR3 in DNA: TGCGCCAGCAGCCCCGGGGGTTTGCCCACAGATACGCAGTATTTT. This chain uses TRBV5-1 with TRBJ2-3; D is possibly TRBD2 (6 bases). CDR1 is SGHRS, CDR2 YFSETQ, per germline. The CDR3 totals 15 residues. V dropped 4 bases and J dropped 2 bases, with 14 bases sitting between them.

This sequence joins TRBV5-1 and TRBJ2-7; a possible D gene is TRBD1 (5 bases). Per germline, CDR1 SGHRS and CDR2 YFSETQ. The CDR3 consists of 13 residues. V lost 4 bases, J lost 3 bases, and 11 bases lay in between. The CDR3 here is CASSPPDSYEQYF. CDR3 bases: TGCGCCAGCAGCCCTCCTGACAGCTACGAGCAGTACTTC.

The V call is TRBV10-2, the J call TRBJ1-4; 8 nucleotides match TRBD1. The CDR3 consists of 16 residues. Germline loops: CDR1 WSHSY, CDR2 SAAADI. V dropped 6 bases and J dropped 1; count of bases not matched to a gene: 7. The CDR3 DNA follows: TGCGCCAGCAGGACGGACAGGGCCCAAACTAATGAAAAACTGTTTTTT. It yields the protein CASRTDRAQTNEKLFF.

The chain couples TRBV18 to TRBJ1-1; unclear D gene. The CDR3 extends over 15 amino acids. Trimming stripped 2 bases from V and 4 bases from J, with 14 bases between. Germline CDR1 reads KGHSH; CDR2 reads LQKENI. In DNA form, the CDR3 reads TGTGCCAGCTCACCAGCATTAGGCGCGGGCACTGAAGCTTTCTTT. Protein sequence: CASSPALGAGTEAFF.

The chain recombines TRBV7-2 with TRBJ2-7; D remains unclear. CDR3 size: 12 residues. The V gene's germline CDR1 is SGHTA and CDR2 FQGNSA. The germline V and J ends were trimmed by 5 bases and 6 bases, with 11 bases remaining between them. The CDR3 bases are TGTGCCAGCAGCCGTCTACTGAGCGAGCAGTACTTC. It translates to CASSRLLSEQYF. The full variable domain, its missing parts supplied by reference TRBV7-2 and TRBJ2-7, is GAGVSQSPSNKVTEKGKDVELRCDPISGHTALYWYRQSLGQGLEFLIYFQGNSAPDKSGLPSDRFSAERTGGSVSTLTIQRTQQEDSAVYLCASSRLLSEQYFGPGTRLTVT.

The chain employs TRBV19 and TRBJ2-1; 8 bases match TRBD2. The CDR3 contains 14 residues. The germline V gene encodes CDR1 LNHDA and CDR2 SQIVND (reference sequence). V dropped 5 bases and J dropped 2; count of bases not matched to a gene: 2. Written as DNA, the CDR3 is TGTGCCAGTAGTTGGCGGGGGGCCTACAATGAGCAGTTCTTC. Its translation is CASSWRGAYNEQFF.

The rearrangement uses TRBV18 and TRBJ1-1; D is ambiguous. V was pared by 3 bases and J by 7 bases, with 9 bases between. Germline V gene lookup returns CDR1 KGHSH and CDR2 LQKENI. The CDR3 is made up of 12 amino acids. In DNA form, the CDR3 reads TGTGCCAGCTCACCGACAACATATGAAGCTTTCTTT. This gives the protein CASSPTTYEAFF.

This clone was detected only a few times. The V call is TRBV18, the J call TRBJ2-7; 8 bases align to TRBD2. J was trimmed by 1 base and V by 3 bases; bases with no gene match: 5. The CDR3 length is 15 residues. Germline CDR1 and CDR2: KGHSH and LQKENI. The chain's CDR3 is CASSPVTSGSYEQYF. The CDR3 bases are TGTGCCAGCTCACCGGTAACTAGCGGATCCTACGAGCAGTACTTC.